The 20 T cell receptor beta chains below all came from one sample that was sequenced in a study of circulating and synovial CD4+ cells in juvenile arthritis. Libraries were prepared by immunoSEQ multiplex PCR; TCRdb keeps only in-frame clonotypes and omits some of them. The table has just over 35,000 clones, 94% seen once. Sample: CD4+ T cells from blood. The source of these receptors is a human donor with juvenile idiopathic arthritis.

This CDR3 is CASSPQGGVGNTIYF. The CDR3 coding sequence is TGTGCCAGCTCACCGCAAGGGGGAGTCGGAAACACCATATATTTT. This chain connects TRBV18 to TRBJ1-3; the D gene is possibly TRBD1 (6 bases). V lost 3 bases to trimming and J lost 4 bases, with 13 bases between them. Looked up from germline, CDR1 is KGHSH and CDR2 is LQKENI. This CDR3 region has 15 residues. Full variable domain (missing parts from reference TRBV18 and TRBJ1-3): NAGVMQNPRHLVRRRGQEARLRCSPMKGHSHVYWYRQLPEEGLKFMVYLQKENIIDESGMPKERFSAEFPKEGPSILRIQQVVRGDSAAYFCASSPQGGVGNTIYFGEGSWLTVV.

V is TRBV7-2 and J is TRBJ1-2, with D possibly TRBD1 on 6 matching bases. V dropped 1 base and J dropped 4 bases, with 16 bases sitting between them. Per the germline V gene, CDR1 is SGHTA and CDR2 is FQGNSA. The CDR3 is 16 residues long. The CDR3 loop is CASSLVSQGESYGYTF. Here the CDR3 DNA reads TGTGCCAGCAGCTTAGTTTCACAGGGTGAAAGCTATGGCTACACCTTC.

This chain joins TRBV11-3 and TRBJ2-7, with no clear D. CDR3 size: 11 residues. Germline-derived CDR1 and CDR2 are SGHNT and YENEEA. The V gene lost 7 bases and the J gene lost 5 bases, with 9 bases spanning the gap. The CDR3 sequence: CASNPTDEQYF. Here the CDR3 DNA reads TGTGCCAGCAACCCTACCGACGAGCAGTACTTC.

The genes are TRBV9 and TRBJ2-1; tentatively, D is TRBD2 (7 bases). Germline V gene data show CDR1 as SGDLS and CDR2 as YYNGEE. Trimming pared 0 bases from V and 3 bases from J, leaving 10 bases between. The CDR3 runs 15 residues. CDR3 loop: CASSVGGGGYNEQFF. The CDR3 bases are TGTGCCAGCAGCGTAGGGGGAGGGGGCTACAATGAGCAGTTCTTC.

This rearrangement joins TRBV27 to TRBJ1-3, with no clear D. The CDR3 runs 15 residues. Trimming left V 4 bases short and J 4 bases short, with 14 bases between. CDR1 MNHEY and CDR2 SMNVEV come from the germline V gene (reference sequence). The CDR3 DNA is TGTGCCAGCAGTTCCCGCCGGGATCAGGGAAACACCATATATTTT. Protein product: CASSSRRDQGNTIYF.

This chain uses TRBV5-1 with TRBJ1-1; possibly TRBD1 for D (5 bases). The CDR3 has 14 residues. Germline V CDR1 and CDR2: SGHRS, YFSETQ. V was clipped by 2 bases and J by 0 bases, with 8 bases between them. CDR3 loop: CASSFGGVNTEAFF. The CDR3 coding sequence is TGCGCCAGCAGCTTTGGGGGGGTGAACACTGAAGCTTTCTTT.

This rearrangement joins TRBV9 to TRBJ2-7; 11 bases agree with TRBD2. The CDR3 covers 15 residues. Germline CDR1 is SGDLS and CDR2 is YYNGEE. Germline trimming cut 0 bases from V and 3 bases from J; bases unmatched to any gene: 2. DNA of the CDR3: TGTGCCAGCAGCGTAGACCTAGCGGGGGGCTACGAGCAGTACTTC. It specifies CASSVDLAGGYEQYF.

The genes are TRBV5-1 and TRBJ2-7, with 7 bases that match TRBD1. This CDR3 contains 16 residues. The trim removed 3 bases at V and 1 base at J, leaving 10 bases unmatched. Per the germline V gene, CDR1 is SGHRS and CDR2 is YFSETQ. The DNA of the CDR3 is TGCGCCAGCAGCTGGGGTCCCGACAGGGCGTCCTACGAGCAGTACTTC. It specifies CASSWGPDRASYEQYF. Variable domain in full (rest from reference TRBV5-1 and TRBJ2-7): KAGVTQTPRYLIKTRGQQVTLSCSPISGHRSVSWYQQTPGQGLQFLFEYFSETQRNKGNFPGRFSGRQFSNSRSEMNVSTLELGDSALYLCASSWGPDRASYEQYFGPGTRLTVT.

In its sample, this clone was seen once. This chain connects TRBV18 to TRBJ2-7; 10 nucleotides align to TRBD1. The CDR3 has 14 residues. Trimming removed 4 bases from V and 5 bases from J; junction bases left unmatched: 5. Germline V gives CDR1 KGHSH, CDR2 LQKENI. This CDR3 reads CASSLGQGGDEQYF. CDR3 DNA sequence: TGTGCCAGCTCACTTGGACAGGGGGGCGACGAGCAGTACTTC.

The V gene is TRBV7-2, the J gene TRBJ2-4; D uncertain. CDR1 SGHTA and CDR2 FQGNSA come from the germline V gene. The CDR3 contains 12 residues. V lost 5 bases to trimming and J lost 6 bases, with 8 bases between them. CDR3 amino acids: CASSEDINIQYF. Here the CDR3 DNA reads TGTGCCAGCAGCGAAGACATAAACATTCAGTACTTC.

V gene TRBV19 combines with J gene TRBJ1-1, with D possibly being TRBD1 (5 bases). The CDR3 loop spans 17 amino acids. Germline CDR1 reads LNHDA; CDR2 reads SQIVND (reference sequence). V lost 4 bases to trimming and J lost 5 bases, with 23 bases between them. The DNA for the CDR3 is TGTGCCAGTAGTAGAAGCCGGGACCCCGGGGGTGGGACTGAAGCTTTCTTT. As protein: CASSRSRDPGGGTEAFF.

The V call is TRBV5-4, the J call TRBJ2-7, with a tentative D call TRBD1 (6 bases). CDR1 is SGHNT, CDR2 YYREEE, per germline (reference sequence). There are 13 residues in the CDR3. V dropped 2 bases and J dropped 5 bases, with 11 bases sitting between them. CDR3 sequence (DNA): TGTGCCAGCAGCTTAGACAGGACGGACGAGCAGTACTTC. Translation gives CASSLDRTDEQYF.

This sequence joins TRBV29-1 and TRBJ2-1, with 7 bases aligning to TRBD2. Per germline, CDR1 SQVTM and CDR2 ANQGSEA. The CDR3 is 12 residues long. J gave up 8 bases and V 5 bases, and 6 bases lay outside the gene matches. CDR3 nucleotides: TGCAGCGTTAGGATGGCGGGGGATGAGCAGTTCTTC. Translated: CSVRMAGDEQFF.

This chain links TRBV9 with TRBJ2-7, with TRBD1 identical over 9 bases. The CDR3 has 15 amino acids. Trimming removed 0 bases from V and 6 bases from J; junction bases left unmatched: 7. Germline lookup yields CDR1 SGDLS and CDR2 YYNGEE. The CDR3 region is CASSVGMGQGVEQYF. The CDR3, as DNA: TGTGCCAGCAGCGTAGGAATGGGACAGGGAGTCGAGCAGTACTTC. Combining the CDR3 with reference TRBV9 and TRBJ2-7 gives the whole variable domain DSGVTQTPKHLITATGQRVTLRCSPRSGDLSVYWYQQSLDQGLQFLIQYYNGEERAKGNILERFSAQQFPDLHSELNLSSLELGDSALYFCASSVGMGQGVEQYFGPGTRLTVT.

V usage is TRBV5-1 and J usage is TRBJ1-4; maybe TRBD1 (5 bases). V gave up 0 bases and J gave up 4 bases, with 7 bases separating them. CDR3 size: 14 residues. CDR1 and CDR2 (germline): SGHRS, YFSETQ. This chain's CDR3 is CASSLGGVNEKLFF. DNA for the CDR3: TGCGCCAGCAGCTTGGGGGGGGTTAATGAAAAACTGTTTTTT.

The V gene is TRBV7-3, the J gene TRBJ2-6; 9 nucleotides line up with TRBD1. V shed 5 bases and J 0 bases; nucleotides not matched to a gene: 2. CDR3 length equals 16 residues. CDR1 is SGHTA, CDR2 FQGTGA, per germline. CDR3 residues: CASSADRGSGANVLTF. In DNA, the CDR3 is TGTGCCAGCAGCGCGGACAGGGGCTCTGGGGCCAACGTCCTGACTTTC.

V gene TRBV25-1 combines with J gene TRBJ1-4, with TRBD1 matching 9 bases. The trim removed 3 bases at V and 5 bases at J, leaving 4 bases unmatched. The CDR3 extends over 15 amino acids. Per the germline V gene, CDR1 is MGHDK and CDR2 is SYGVNS. The CDR3 region is CASSDPGQGNEKLFF. In DNA, the CDR3 is TGTGCCAGCAGTGACCCGGGACAGGGAAATGAAAAACTGTTTTTT.

In its sample, this clone was seen once. The chain links TRBV16 to TRBJ2-5; D not resolved. Matching the DNA end better, TRBJ2-7 makes the J call doubtful. CDR1 KGHSY and CDR2 FQNENV come from the germline V gene. The length of the CDR3 is 14 residues. CDR3: CASSQSVNSYEQYF. CDR3 nucleotide sequence: TGTGCCAGCAGCCAATCCGTGAACTCCTACGAGCAGTACTTC.

This chain connects TRBV5-4 to TRBJ2-7; 12 bases fit TRBD2. The CDR3 consists of 15 residues. Germline CDR1 reads SGHNT; CDR2 reads YYREEE (reference sequence). V trimming: 5 bases; J trimming: 7 bases; junction bases outside the gene matches: 10. The CDR3 loop reads CASRPRLAGAGEQYF. For the CDR3, the DNA is TGTGCCAGCAGACCCAGACTAGCGGGGGCCGGGGAGCAGTACTTC.

V is TRBV18 and J is TRBJ1-4, with 9 bases that match TRBD1. The ends lost 3 bases at V and 6 bases at J; junction bases unmatched: 5. CDR1 and CDR2 from the germline V gene are KGHSH and LQKENI. This CDR3 region has 15 residues. The chain's CDR3 is CASSPTGGRDEKLFF. The CDR3 bases are TGTGCCAGCTCACCGACAGGGGGTAGGGATGAAAAACTGTTTTTT. The full variable domain, in which reference TRBV18 and TRBJ1-4 provide the parts outside the CDR3, is NAGVMQNPRHLVRRRGQEARLRCSPMKGHSHVYWYRQLPEEGLKFMVYLQKENIIDESGMPKERFSAEFPKEGPSILRIQQVVRGDSAAYFCASSPTGGRDEKLFFGSGTQLSVL.